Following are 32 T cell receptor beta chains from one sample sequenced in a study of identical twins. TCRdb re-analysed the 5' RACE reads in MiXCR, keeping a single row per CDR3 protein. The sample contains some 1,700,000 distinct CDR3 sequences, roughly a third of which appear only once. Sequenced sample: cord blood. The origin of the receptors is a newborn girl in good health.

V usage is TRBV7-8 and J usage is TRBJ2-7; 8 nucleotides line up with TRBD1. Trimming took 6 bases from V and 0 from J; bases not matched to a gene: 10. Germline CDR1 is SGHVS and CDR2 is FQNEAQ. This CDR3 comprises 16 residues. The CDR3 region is CASSRYNRGSSYEQYF. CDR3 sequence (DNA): TGTGCCAGCAGTCGGTACAACAGGGGGAGCTCCTACGAGCAGTACTTC.

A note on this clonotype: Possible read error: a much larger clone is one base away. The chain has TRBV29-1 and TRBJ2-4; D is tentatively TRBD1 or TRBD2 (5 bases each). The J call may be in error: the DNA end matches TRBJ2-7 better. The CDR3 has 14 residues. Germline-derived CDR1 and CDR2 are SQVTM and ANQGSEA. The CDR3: CSVETGAGNYEQYF. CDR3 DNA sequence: TGCAGCGTAGAGACCGGGGCAGGAAACTACGAGCAGTACTTC.

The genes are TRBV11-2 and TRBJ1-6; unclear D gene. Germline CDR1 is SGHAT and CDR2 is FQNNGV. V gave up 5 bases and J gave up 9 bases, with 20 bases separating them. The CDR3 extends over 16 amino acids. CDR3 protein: CASSPTGRLVVSPLHF. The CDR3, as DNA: TGTGCCAGCAGCCCCACGGGGAGGCTTGTGGTTTCACCCCTCCACTTT.

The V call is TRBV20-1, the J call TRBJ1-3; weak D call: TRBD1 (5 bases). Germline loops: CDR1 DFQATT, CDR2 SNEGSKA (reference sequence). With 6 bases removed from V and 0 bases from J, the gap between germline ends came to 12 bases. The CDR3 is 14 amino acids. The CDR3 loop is CSAGTAYSGNTIYF. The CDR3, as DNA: TGCAGTGCGGGGACGGCTTACTCTGGAAACACCATATATTTT.

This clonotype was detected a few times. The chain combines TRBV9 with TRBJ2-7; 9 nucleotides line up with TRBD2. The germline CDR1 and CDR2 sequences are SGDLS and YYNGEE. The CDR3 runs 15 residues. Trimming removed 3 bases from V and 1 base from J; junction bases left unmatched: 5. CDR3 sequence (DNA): TGTGCCAGCAGCGCTAGCGGGATGTCGTCCTACGAGCAGTACTTC. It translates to CASSASGMSSYEQYF.

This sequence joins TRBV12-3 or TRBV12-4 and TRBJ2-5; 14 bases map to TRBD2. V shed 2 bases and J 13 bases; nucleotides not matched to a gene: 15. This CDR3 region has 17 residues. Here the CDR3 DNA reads TGTGCCAGCAGTTTAACGACTAGCGGGGGGGCCGGGAATGAGCGGTACTTC. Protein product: CASSLTTSGGAGNERYF.

The CDR3 bases are TGCAGTGCTAGTATTTTTGGGTACAATGAGCAGTACTTC. Protein: CSASIFGYNEQYF. The V gene is TRBV20-1, the J gene TRBJ2-1; no definite D call. The DNA matches TRBJ2-7 better at its end, which makes the J call doubtful. CDR1 is DFQATT and CDR2 is SNEGSKA in the germline V gene (reference sequence). The CDR3 consists of 13 residues.

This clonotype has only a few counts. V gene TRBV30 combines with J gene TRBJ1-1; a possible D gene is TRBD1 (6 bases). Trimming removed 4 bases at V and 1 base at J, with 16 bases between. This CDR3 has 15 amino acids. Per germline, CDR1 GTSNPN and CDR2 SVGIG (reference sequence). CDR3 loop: CAWNQGRPGNTEAFF. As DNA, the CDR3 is TGTGCCTGGAACCAGGGGCGCCCAGGGAACACTGAAGCTTTCTTT.

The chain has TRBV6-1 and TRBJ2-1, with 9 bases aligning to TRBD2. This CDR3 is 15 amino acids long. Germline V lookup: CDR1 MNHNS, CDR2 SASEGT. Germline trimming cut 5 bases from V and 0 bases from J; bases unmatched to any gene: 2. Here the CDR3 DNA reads TGTGCCAGCAGTACGCGGGGGGGCTCCTACAATGAGCAGTTCTTC. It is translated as CASSTRGGSYNEQFF.

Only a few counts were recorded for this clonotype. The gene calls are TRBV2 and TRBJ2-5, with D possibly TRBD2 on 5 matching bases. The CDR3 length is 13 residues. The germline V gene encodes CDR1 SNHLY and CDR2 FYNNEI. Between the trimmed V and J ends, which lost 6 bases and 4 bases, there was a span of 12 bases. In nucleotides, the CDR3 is TGTGCCAGCAGCCAAGAGGGTTTAGAGACCCAGTACTTC. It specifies CASSQEGLETQYF.

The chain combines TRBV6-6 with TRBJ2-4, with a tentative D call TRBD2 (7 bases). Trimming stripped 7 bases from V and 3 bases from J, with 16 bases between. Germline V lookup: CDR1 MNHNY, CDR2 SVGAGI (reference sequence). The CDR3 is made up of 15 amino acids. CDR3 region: CASIGGGAGKNIQYF. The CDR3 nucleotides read TGTGCCAGCATTGGGGGGGGCGCCGGCAAAAACATTCAGTACTTC.

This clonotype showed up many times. Here the CDR3 reads CASSLPTSTDTQYF. The DNA of the CDR3 is TGCGCCAGCAGCCTACCGACTAGTACAGATACGCAGTATTTT. The chain joins TRBV5-1 to TRBJ2-3; a possible D gene is TRBD2 (6 bases). Germline V lookup: CDR1 SGHRS, CDR2 YFSETQ. CDR3 size: 14 residues. With 4 bases removed from V and 3 bases from J, the gap between germline ends came to 12 bases.

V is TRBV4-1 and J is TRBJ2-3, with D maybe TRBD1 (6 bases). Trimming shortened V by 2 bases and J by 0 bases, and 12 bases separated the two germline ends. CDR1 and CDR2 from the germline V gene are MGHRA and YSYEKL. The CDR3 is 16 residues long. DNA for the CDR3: TGCGCCAGCAGCCAACACCGAGGGGGAAGCACAGATACGCAGTATTTT. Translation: CASSQHRGGSTDTQYF.

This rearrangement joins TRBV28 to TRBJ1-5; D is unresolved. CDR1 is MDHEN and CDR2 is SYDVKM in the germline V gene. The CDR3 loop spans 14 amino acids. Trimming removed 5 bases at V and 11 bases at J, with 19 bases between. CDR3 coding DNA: TGTGCCAGCAGTCCGGCCAGATCTAGTCAAGCCCAGCATTTT. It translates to CASSPARSSQAQHF.

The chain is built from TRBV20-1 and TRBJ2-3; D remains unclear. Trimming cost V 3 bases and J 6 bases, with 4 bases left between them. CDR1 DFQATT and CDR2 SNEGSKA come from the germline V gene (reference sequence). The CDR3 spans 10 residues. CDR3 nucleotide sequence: TGCAGTGCTAGCTTTGATACGCAGTATTTT. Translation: CSASFDTQYF.

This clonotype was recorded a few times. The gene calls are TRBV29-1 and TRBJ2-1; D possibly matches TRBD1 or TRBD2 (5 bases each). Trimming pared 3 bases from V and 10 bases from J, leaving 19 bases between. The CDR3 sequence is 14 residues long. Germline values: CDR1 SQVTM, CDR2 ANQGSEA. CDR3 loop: CSVDWGSSQREQFF. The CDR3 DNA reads TGCAGCGTTGATTGGGGGAGCTCCCAGAGGGAGCAGTTCTTC.

Here the CDR3 DNA reads TGTGCCAGCAGTTTATTCCTGGGCGCCACCGGGGAGCTGTTTTTT. Translated: CASSLFLGATGELFF. This rearrangement joins TRBV12-3 or TRBV12-4 to TRBJ2-2, with unresolved D. This CDR3 contains 15 residues. The V and J ends lost 2 bases and 4 bases respectively, with 11 bases between them.

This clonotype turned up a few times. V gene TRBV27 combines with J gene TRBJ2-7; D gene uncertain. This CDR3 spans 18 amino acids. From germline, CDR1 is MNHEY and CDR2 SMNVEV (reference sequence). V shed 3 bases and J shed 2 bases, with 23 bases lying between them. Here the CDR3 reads CASSLGPRGRTRTYEQYF. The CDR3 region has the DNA TGTGCCAGCAGTTTGGGCCCCCGCGGACGGACCCGTACCTACGAGCAGTACTTC.

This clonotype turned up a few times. CDR3 loop: CSAFSGTGCCNSPLHF. The CDR3 nucleotides are TGCAGTGCTTTCTCCGGGACAGGGTGCTGTAATTCACCCCTCCACTTT. The V and J genes are TRBV20-1 and TRBJ1-6, with 9 bases identical to TRBD1. In germline, CDR1 is DFQATT, CDR2 SNEGSKA (reference sequence). This CDR3 is 16 amino acids long. V lost 5 bases, J lost 6 bases, and 11 bases stayed unmatched.

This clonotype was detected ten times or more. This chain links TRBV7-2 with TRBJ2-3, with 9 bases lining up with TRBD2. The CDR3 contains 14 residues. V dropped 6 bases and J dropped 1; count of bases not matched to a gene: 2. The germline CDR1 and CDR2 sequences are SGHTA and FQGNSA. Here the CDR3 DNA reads TGTGCCAGCAGTTGGACTAGCGGCACAGATACGCAGTATTTT. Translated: CASSWTSGTDTQYF.

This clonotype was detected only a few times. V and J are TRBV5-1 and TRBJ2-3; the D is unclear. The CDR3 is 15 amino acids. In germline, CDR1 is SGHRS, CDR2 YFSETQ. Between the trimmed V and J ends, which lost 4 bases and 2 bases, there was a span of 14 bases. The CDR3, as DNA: TGCGCCAGCAGCCCCTCCGGGCGCCTCACAGATACGCAGTATTTT. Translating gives CASSPSGRLTDTQYF.

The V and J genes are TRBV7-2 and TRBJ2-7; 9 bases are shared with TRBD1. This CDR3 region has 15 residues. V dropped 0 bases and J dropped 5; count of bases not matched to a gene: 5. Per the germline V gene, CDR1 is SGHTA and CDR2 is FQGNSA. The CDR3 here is CASSLADRGKNEQYF. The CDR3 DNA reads TGTGCCAGCAGCTTAGCGGACAGGGGAAAGAACGAGCAGTACTTC.

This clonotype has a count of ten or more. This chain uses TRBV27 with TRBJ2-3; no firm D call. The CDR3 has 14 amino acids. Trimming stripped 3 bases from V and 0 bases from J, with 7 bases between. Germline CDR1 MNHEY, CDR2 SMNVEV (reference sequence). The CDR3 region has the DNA TGTGCCAGCAGTTTCTACAGCAGCACAGATACGCAGTATTTT. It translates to CASSFYSSTDTQYF.

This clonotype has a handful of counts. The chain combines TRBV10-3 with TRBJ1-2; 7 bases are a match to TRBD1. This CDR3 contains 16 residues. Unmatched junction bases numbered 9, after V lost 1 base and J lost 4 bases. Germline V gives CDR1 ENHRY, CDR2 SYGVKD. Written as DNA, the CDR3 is TGTGCCATCAGTGAGTTTTATGTACAGGGGACCTATGGCTACACCTTC. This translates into CAISEFYVQGTYGYTF.

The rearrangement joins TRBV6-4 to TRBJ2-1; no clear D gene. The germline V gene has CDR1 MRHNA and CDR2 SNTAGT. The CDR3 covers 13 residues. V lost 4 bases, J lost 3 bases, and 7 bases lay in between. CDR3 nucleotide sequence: TGTGCCAGCAGTGTCGACTTCTACAATGAGCAGTTCTTC. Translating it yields CASSVDFYNEQFF.

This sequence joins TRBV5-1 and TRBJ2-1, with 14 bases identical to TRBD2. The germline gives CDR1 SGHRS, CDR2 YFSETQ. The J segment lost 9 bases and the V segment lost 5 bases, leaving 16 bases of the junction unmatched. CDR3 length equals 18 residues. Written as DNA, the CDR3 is TGCGCCAGCAGAAAGACCGGGTTCGGACTAGCGGGAGGAGGTGAGCAGTTCTTC. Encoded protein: CASRKTGFGLAGGGEQFF.

For the CDR3, the DNA is TGCGCCAGCAGCCAAGGAGTACTAGCGGGTAACAATGAGCAGTTCTTC. The encoded protein is CASSQGVLAGNNEQFF. The rearrangement joins TRBV4-1 to TRBJ2-1; 9 nucleotides agree with TRBD2. Germline values: CDR1 MGHRA, CDR2 YSYEKL. The V segment lost 1 base and the J segment 5 bases; nucleotides outside the gene matches: 6. The CDR3 spans 16 residues.

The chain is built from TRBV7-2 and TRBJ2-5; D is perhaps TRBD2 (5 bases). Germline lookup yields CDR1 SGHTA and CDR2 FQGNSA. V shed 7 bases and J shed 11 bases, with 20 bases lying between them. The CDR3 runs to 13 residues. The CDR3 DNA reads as TGTGCCAGCACCCTAGCTCGGCTTTCTGAGCAGTACTTC. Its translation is CASTLARLSEQYF. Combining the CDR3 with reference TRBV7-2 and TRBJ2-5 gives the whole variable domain GAGVSQSPSNKVTEKGKDVELRCDPISGHTALYWYRQSLGQGLEFLIYFQGNSAPDKSGLPSDRFSAERTGGSVSTLTIQRTQQEDSAVYLCASTLARLSEQYFGPGTRLLVL.

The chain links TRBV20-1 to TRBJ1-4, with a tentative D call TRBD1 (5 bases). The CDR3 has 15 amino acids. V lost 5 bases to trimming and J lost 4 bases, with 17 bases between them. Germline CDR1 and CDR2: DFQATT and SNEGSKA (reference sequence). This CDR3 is CSAWDSFLLNEKLFF. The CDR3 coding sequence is TGCAGTGCTTGGGACTCCTTCCTCCTTAATGAAAAACTGTTTTTT.

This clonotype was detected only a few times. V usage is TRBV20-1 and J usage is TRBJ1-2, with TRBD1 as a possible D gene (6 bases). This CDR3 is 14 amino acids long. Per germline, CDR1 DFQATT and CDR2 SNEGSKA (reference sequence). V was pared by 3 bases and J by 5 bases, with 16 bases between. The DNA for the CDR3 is TGCAGTGCTAGTAAAGGGGGTTCAAGATATGGCTACACCTTC. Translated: CSASKGGSRYGYTF.

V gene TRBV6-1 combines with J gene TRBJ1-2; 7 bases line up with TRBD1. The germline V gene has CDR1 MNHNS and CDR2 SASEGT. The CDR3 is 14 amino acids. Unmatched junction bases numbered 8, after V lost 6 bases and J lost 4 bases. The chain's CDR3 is CASRRGQLSYGYTF. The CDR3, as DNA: TGTGCCAGCAGGAGGGGACAGCTAAGCTATGGCTACACCTTC.

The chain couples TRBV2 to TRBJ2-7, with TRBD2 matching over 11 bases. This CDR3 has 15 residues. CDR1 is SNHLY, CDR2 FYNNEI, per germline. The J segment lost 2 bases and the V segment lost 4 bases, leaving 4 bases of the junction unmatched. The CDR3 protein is CASSGGLADAYEQYF. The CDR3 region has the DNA TGTGCCAGCAGTGGGGGACTAGCGGACGCCTACGAGCAGTACTTC.